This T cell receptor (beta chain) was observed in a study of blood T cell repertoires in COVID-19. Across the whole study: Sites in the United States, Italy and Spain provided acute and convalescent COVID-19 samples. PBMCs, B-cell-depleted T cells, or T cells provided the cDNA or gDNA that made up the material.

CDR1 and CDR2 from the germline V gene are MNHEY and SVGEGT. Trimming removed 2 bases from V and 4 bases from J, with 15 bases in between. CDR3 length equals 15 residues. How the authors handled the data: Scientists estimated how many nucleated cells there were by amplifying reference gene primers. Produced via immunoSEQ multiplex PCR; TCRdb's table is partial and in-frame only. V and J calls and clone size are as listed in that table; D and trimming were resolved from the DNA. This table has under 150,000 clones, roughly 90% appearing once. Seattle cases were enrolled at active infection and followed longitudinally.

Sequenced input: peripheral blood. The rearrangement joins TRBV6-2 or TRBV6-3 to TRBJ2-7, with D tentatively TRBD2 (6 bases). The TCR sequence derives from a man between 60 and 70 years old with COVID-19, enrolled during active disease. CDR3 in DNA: TGTGCCAGCAGTTACCCCGGGACTGAGGGGTACGAGCAGTACTTC. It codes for CASSYPGTEGYEQYF.